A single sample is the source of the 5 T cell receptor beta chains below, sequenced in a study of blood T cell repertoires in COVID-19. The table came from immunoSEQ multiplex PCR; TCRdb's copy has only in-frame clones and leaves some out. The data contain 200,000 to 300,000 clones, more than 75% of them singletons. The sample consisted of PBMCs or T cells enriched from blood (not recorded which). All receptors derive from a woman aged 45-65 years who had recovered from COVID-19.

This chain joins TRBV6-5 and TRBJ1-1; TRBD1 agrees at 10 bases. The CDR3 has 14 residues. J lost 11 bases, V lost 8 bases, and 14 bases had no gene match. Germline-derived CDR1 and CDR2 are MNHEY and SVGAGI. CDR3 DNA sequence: TGTGCCAGCGGCCGGGACAGGGGCGCTTCTTGGGCTTTCTTT. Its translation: CASGRDRGASWAFF.

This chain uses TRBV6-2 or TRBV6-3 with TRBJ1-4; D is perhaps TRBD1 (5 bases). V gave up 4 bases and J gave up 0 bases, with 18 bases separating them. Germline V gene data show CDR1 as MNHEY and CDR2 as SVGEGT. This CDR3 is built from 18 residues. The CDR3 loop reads CASSSTRTTKSTNEKLFF. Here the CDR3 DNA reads TGTGCCAGCAGTTCCACGCGGACAACAAAATCAACTAATGAAAAACTGTTTTTT.

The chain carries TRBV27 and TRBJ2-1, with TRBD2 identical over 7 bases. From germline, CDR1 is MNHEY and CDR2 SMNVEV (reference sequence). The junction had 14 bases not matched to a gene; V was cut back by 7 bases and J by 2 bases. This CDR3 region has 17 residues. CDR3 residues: CASTSPGGGMAYNEQFF. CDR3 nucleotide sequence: TGTGCCAGCACCTCCCCGGGGGGAGGGATGGCCTACAATGAGCAGTTCTTC.

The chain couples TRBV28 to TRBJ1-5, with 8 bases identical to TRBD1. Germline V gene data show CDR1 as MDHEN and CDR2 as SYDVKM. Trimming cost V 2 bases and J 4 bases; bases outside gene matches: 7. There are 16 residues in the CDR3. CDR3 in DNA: TGTGCCAGCAGTTTAAGTTGGACAGGGCGGAATCAGCCCCAGCATTTT. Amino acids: CASSLSWTGRNQPQHF.

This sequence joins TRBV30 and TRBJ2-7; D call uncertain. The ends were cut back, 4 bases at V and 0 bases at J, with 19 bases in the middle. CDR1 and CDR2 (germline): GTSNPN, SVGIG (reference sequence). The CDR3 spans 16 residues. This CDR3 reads CAWTNPRQANSYEQYF. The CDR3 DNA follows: TGTGCCTGGACCAATCCAAGGCAGGCGAACTCCTACGAGCAGTACTTC.